One sample yielded the 17 T cell receptor beta chains listed below, sequenced in a study of OX40 agonist ivuxolimab in advanced cancers. Measured with immunoSEQ multiplex PCR; TCRdb has only the in-frame clones, and not every one. This table holds roughly 70,000 clones, about 85% found once. Source: CD4+ or CD8+ T cells sorted from blood, taken in a trial of the OX40 agonist ivuxolimab. These receptors were taken from an adult with an advanced solid tumor such as melanoma, head and neck, liver or kidney cancer.

The genes are TRBV6-5 and TRBJ1-2; the match to TRBD1 covers 7 bases. The germline V gene encodes CDR1 MNHEY and CDR2 SVGAGI. The CDR3 runs 14 residues. After removal of 7 bases from V and 4 bases from J, the junction contained 9 bases not matched to a gene. The CDR3: CASMFTGQSYGYTF. The CDR3 nucleotides are TGTGCCAGCATGTTCACGGGACAGAGCTATGGCTACACCTTC.

The V call is TRBV18, the J call TRBJ2-7, with 9 bases that match TRBD2. The CDR3 extends over 15 amino acids. The germline CDR1 and CDR2 sequences are KGHSH and LQKENI. V was pared by 0 bases and J by 6 bases, with 6 bases of the junction left unmatched. This CDR3 is CASSPPSGSQGEQYF. The CDR3 bases are TGTGCCAGCTCACCACCTAGCGGGAGTCAGGGCGAGCAGTACTTC.

The rearrangement links TRBV15 to TRBJ2-3; D remains unclear. This CDR3 spans 14 amino acids. V lost 0 bases and J 13 bases, leaving 17 bases between the germline ends. Looked up from germline, CDR1 is LNHNV and CDR2 is YYDKDF (reference sequence). CDR3 in amino acids: CATSRDFKNGPEYF. The CDR3 bases are TGTGCCACCAGCAGAGATTTCAAAAATGGCCCCGAGTATTTT.

The genes are TRBV7-9 and TRBJ2-7; D is unresolved. Trimming took off 2 bases at V and 0 bases at J, with 5 bases between the two ends. This CDR3 spans 13 amino acids. Germline CDR1 SEHNR, CDR2 FQNEAQ (reference sequence). The CDR3, as DNA: TGTGCCAGCAGCTTATCGCACTCCTACGAGCAGTACTTC. Amino acids: CASSLSHSYEQYF.

The CDR3, as DNA: TGCGCCAGCAGTAGGGCAGGGGGCTCCTACGAGCAGTACTTC. Its protein is CASSRAGGSYEQYF. The genes are TRBV5-1 and TRBJ2-7; 7 bases agree with TRBD1. The CDR3 runs to 14 residues. Trimming at V came to 5 bases and at J to 0 bases, leaving 5 bases not matched to a gene. Germline assignment: CDR1 SGHRS and CDR2 YFSETQ.

Many counts were recorded for this clone. This chain uses TRBV6-5 with TRBJ1-4; unclear D gene. This CDR3 comprises 13 residues. Trimming removed 5 bases from V and 6 bases from J, with 10 bases in between. Germline V gene lookup returns CDR1 MNHEY and CDR2 SVGAGI. In DNA, the CDR3 is TGTGCCAGCAGTCGCCGGGGAGATGAAAAACTGTTTTTT. Its translation: CASSRRGDEKLFF.

A single count supports this clone. The chain joins TRBV5-1 to TRBJ2-1; 8 nucleotides agree with TRBD2. The CDR3 is made up of 17 amino acids. Germline loops: CDR1 SGHRS, CDR2 YFSETQ. J lost 8 bases, V lost 2 bases, and 15 bases had no gene match. The CDR3 sequence: CASSFCFTGTRCDEQFF. CDR3 DNA sequence: TGCGCCAGCAGCTTTTGTTTTACCGGGACTAGGTGCGATGAGCAGTTCTTC.

The J gene is TRBJ1-2, the V gene TRBV11-3, with D hard to call. From germline, CDR1 is SGHNT and CDR2 YENEEA. Deletions cut 3 bases from V and 4 bases from J, with 6 bases between. The CDR3 extends over 12 amino acids. As DNA, the CDR3 is TGTGCCAGCAGCTTCCCGGGCTATGGCTACACCTTC. The encoded protein is CASSFPGYGYTF.

The chain uses TRBV27 and TRBJ2-3, with D possibly called TRBD1 or TRBD2 (6 bases each). The germline V gene encodes CDR1 MNHEY and CDR2 SMNVEV (reference sequence). The CDR3 is made up of 18 amino acids. V was shortened by 8 bases and J by 1 base, with 25 bases between the two germline ends. As DNA, the CDR3 is TGTGCCAGCTTGTCCCTGACGGGGGCCAGTTACCGCACAGATACGCAGTATTTT. It specifies CASLSLTGASYRTDTQYF.

This chain links TRBV5-5 with TRBJ1-1; D gene ambiguous. V shed 4 bases and J shed 0 bases, with 10 bases lying between them. The CDR3 is 14 amino acids. Per the germline V gene, CDR1 is SGHKS and CDR2 is YYEKEE (reference sequence). The CDR3: CASSRWSLNTEAFF. In nucleotides, the CDR3 is TGTGCCAGCAGCAGATGGAGTTTGAACACTGAAGCTTTCTTT.

As for this clone: An end of the junction does not agree with germline; a read error may underlie this. The chain recombines TRBV7-7 with TRBJ1-3; 9 bases are shared with TRBD1. The CDR3 runs 15 residues. Germline CDR1 is SSHAT and CDR2 is FNYEAQ (reference sequence). CDR3 sequence (DNA): TGTGCTAGCAGCGCCGGGACAGGGTCTGGAAACACCATATATTTT. Translating it yields CASSAGTGSGNTIYF.

V and J are TRBV6-5 and TRBJ2-1; no clear D gene. This CDR3 region has 13 residues. Deletions cut 2 bases from V and 6 bases from J, with 8 bases between. Germline lookup yields CDR1 MNHEY and CDR2 SVGAGI. CDR3 coding DNA: TGTGCCAGCAGTTACGGCCCGTTCAATGAGCAGTTCTTC. Translation gives CASSYGPFNEQFF.

The rearrangement links TRBV5-4 to TRBJ1-2; D is unclear. V lost 4 bases, J lost 10 bases, and 14 bases lay in between. Germline-derived CDR1 and CDR2 are SGHNT and YYREEE (reference sequence). This CDR3 is built from 12 residues. The CDR3 loop is CASSPQSGDYTF. The CDR3 region has the DNA TGTGCCAGCAGCCCTCAATCGGGCGACTACACCTTC.

This clone came up once. The chain links TRBV7-9 to TRBJ1-2; a possible D gene is TRBD1 (5 bases). CDR3 length: 13 amino acids. Deletions cut 2 bases from V and 5 bases from J, with 9 bases between. CDR1 and CDR2 (germline): SEHNR, FQNEAQ (reference sequence). The CDR3 sequence is CASSLQTDYGYTF. The CDR3 DNA follows: TGTGCCAGCAGCTTACAGACAGATTATGGCTACACCTTC.

The V call is TRBV15, the J call TRBJ2-5; 8 nucleotides line up with TRBD2. The junction had 5 bases not matched to a gene; V was cut back by 6 bases and J by 2 bases. Germline CDR1 reads LNHNV; CDR2 reads YYDKDF (reference sequence). There are 14 residues in the CDR3. The CDR3 DNA reads as TGTGCCACCAGACCGATAGCGGGACAAGAGACCCAGTACTTC. Protein: CATRPIAGQETQYF.

The chain is built from TRBV5-1 and TRBJ1-1; D is undetermined. Germline lookup yields CDR1 SGHRS and CDR2 YFSETQ. There are 17 residues in the CDR3. The V end was cut by 0 bases, the J end by 3 bases, with 18 bases between. CDR3 nucleotides: TGCGCCAGCAGCTTGGCAACAACTTCCGCCATGGACACTGAAGCTTTCTTT. This sequence encodes CASSLATTSAMDTEAFF.

The V gene is TRBV30, the J gene TRBJ2-2; TRBD1 matches 8 bases. The CDR3 has 15 residues. V lost 0 bases to trimming and J lost 2 bases; unmatched junction nucleotides: 2. Germline CDR1 reads GTSNPN; CDR2 reads SVGIG (reference sequence). For the CDR3, the DNA is TGTGCCTGGAGTGTACAGGGGGGAAACACCGGGGAGCTGTTTTTT. It is translated as CAWSVQGGNTGELFF.